This entry lists 32 T cell receptor beta chains sequenced from one sample in a study of CD8 T cells in ankylosing spondylitis. TCRdb itself ran the 5' RACE reads through MiXCR, one entry per CDR3 protein. This table has 150,000 or so distinct CDR3 sequences, about 17% appearing once. Sequencing was carried out using blood, either unsorted or a sorted T cell fraction (not recorded which). Receptor source: a male donor with ankylosing spondylitis or in good health (not recorded which).

Only a few counts were recorded for this clonotype. The chain has TRBV14 and TRBJ1-1, with unresolved D. This CDR3 is built from 14 residues. The V end was cut by 3 bases, the J end by 0 bases, with 8 bases between. Germline assignment: CDR1 SGHDN and CDR2 FVKESK. CDR3 amino acids: CASSHQHLNTEAFF. CDR3 in DNA: TGTGCCAGCAGCCACCAACACCTGAACACTGAAGCTTTCTTT.

This clonotype occurred a few times. At one end the junction does not follow the germline gene, possibly because of a read error. This chain connects TRBV20-1 to TRBJ2-7; 10 bases are a match to TRBD2. The CDR3 has 18 residues. Germline CDR1 and CDR2: DFQATT and SNEGSKA (reference sequence). The CDR3 sequence is CSARKQAIKLAGSPPLDF. As DNA, the CDR3 is TGCAGTGCTAGAAAACAGGCCATCAAACTAGCGGGAAGTCCCCCTCTAGACTTC.

This chain joins TRBV7-2 and TRBJ2-3; D gene uncertain. This CDR3 spans 11 amino acids. Per the germline V gene, CDR1 is SGHTA and CDR2 is FQGNSA. V was trimmed by 7 bases and J by 5 bases, leaving 7 bases between them. This chain's CDR3 is CASTQLDTQYF. CDR3 DNA sequence: TGTGCCAGCACCCAACTAGATACGCAGTATTTT.

The table lists this clonotype with many counts. This chain links TRBV11-3 with TRBJ2-2; 7 positions agree with TRBD2. This CDR3 spans 15 amino acids. J gave up 4 bases and V 5 bases, and 7 bases lay outside the gene matches. Looked up from germline, CDR1 is SGHNT and CDR2 is YENEEA. The CDR3 region is CASSPSGKGTGELFF. The CDR3 DNA reads TGTGCCAGCAGCCCTAGCGGAAAGGGCACCGGGGAGCTGTTTTTT.

The chain is built from TRBV6-1 and TRBJ2-2; 11 bases fit TRBD1. Germline loops: CDR1 MNHNS, CDR2 SASEGT. CDR3 size: 15 residues. The ends lost 6 bases at V and 6 bases at J; junction bases unmatched: 6. The CDR3 DNA follows: TGTGCCAGCAGCCAACCGGGACAGGGGGCCGGGGAGCTGTTTTTT. The encoded protein is CASSQPGQGAGELFF.

This chain uses TRBV20-1 with TRBJ2-2, with D uncertain. Trimming pared 5 bases from V and 2 bases from J, leaving 15 bases between. The V gene's germline CDR1 is DFQATT and CDR2 SNEGSKA (reference sequence). This CDR3 comprises 15 residues. CDR3 sequence: CSAGLNPRNTGELFF. The CDR3 nucleotides are TGCAGTGCTGGTTTAAACCCGCGCAACACCGGGGAGCTGTTTTTT.

This clonotype was counted only a few times. The V and J genes are TRBV28 and TRBJ1-2, with D maybe TRBD1 (6 bases). Germline V CDR1 and CDR2: MDHEN, SYDVKM. Trimming left V 6 bases short and J 4 bases short, with 18 bases between. CDR3 length: 15 amino acids. The CDR3 region is CASSFARGEFYGYTF. The CDR3 nucleotides read TGTGCCAGCAGCTTCGCTAGGGGGGAATTCTATGGCTACACCTTC.

The chain is built from TRBV25-1 and TRBJ2-7, with D possibly TRBD2 on 6 matching bases. This CDR3 has 13 amino acids. Trimming took off 2 bases at V and 3 bases at J, with 8 bases between the two ends. Germline V gene data show CDR1 as MGHDK and CDR2 as SYGVNS. As DNA, the CDR3 is TGTGCCAGCAGTGAAGCGGGGAACTACGAGCAGTACTTC. It codes for CASSEAGNYEQYF.

This clonotype has at least ten counts. The chain combines TRBV7-8 with TRBJ2-7, with D uncertain. Germline V CDR1 and CDR2: SGHVS, FQNEAQ. V dropped 2 bases and J dropped 6 bases, with 17 bases sitting between them. The CDR3 runs 15 residues. The CDR3 DNA is TGTGCCAGCAGCTTATTCTCAGAGGCTAGTACCGAGCAGTACTTC. It yields the protein CASSLFSEASTEQYF.

This chain uses TRBV29-1 with TRBJ2-7; 9 nucleotides align to TRBD1. This CDR3 has 13 amino acids. With 4 bases clipped from V and 4 bases from J, the junction kept 5 bases outside the gene matches. CDR1 is SQVTM and CDR2 is ANQGSEA in the germline V gene. The CDR3 DNA is TGCAGCGTTGTCACAGGGGGCTCGTACGAGCAGTACTTC. This sequence encodes CSVVTGGSYEQYF.

In its sample, this clonotype was seen many times. The DNA for the CDR3 is TGTGCCATCAGTACGGGGAACAATGATGGCTATGGCTACACCTTC. Encoded protein: CAISTGNNDGYGYTF. The V gene is TRBV10-3, the J gene TRBJ1-2; D gene unclear. Looked up from germline, CDR1 is ENHRY and CDR2 is SYGVKD. The V end lost 5 bases, the J end lost 4 bases, and 17 bases lay between the germline ends. The CDR3 covers 15 residues.

V usage is TRBV28 and J usage is TRBJ1-5; D uncertain. Germline-derived CDR1 and CDR2 are MDHEN and SYDVKM. Trimming pared 2 bases from V and 0 bases from J, leaving 8 bases between. The CDR3 is 15 residues long. The CDR3: CASSLQLNSNQPQHF. The DNA of the CDR3 is TGTGCCAGCAGTTTACAGCTTAATAGCAATCAGCCCCAGCATTTT.

This clonotype has more than one count but fewer than ten. A junction end diverges from the germline sequence, so it may reflect a read error. The chain employs TRBV18 and TRBJ2-7, with D perhaps TRBD1 or TRBD2 (5 bases each). Per the germline V gene, CDR1 is KGHSH and CDR2 is LQKENI. The CDR3 totals 14 residues. The CDR3 region is CASSPGRSDYEQYF. Here the CDR3 DNA reads TGTGCTAGCTCACCGGGGCGGTCGGACTACGAGCAGTACTTC. Based on the CDR3 plus reference TRBV18 and TRBJ2-7, the full variable domain is NAGVMQNPRHLVRRRGQEARLRCSPMKGHSHVYWYRQLPEEGLKFMVYLQKENIIDESGMPKERFSAEFPKEGPSILRIQQVVRGDSAAYFCASSPGRSDYEQYFGPGTRLTVT.

V usage is TRBV29-1 and J usage is TRBJ2-1; 12 bases line up with TRBD2. Germline CDR1 SQVTM, CDR2 ANQGSEA. The V segment lost 7 bases and the J segment 4 bases; nucleotides outside the gene matches: 8. CDR3 length equals 15 residues. CDR3 nucleotides: TGCAGCGGAGGTACTAGCGGGAGGATTTACAATGAGCAGTTCTTC. Its translation is CSGGTSGRIYNEQFF.

This clonotype was recorded many times. This chain connects TRBV5-1 to TRBJ2-1, with 8 positions matching TRBD2. Germline CDR1 is SGHRS and CDR2 is YFSETQ. CDR3 length equals 15 residues. The V and J ends lost 4 bases and 0 bases, in that order; junction bases with no gene match: 3. The CDR3 sequence is CASSPSGSSYNEQFF. The CDR3 DNA sequence: TGCGCCAGCAGCCCGAGCGGGAGCTCCTACAATGAGCAGTTCTTC. Full variable domain (rest looked up from reference TRBV5-1 and TRBJ2-1): KAGVTQTPRYLIKTRGQQVTLSCSPISGHRSVSWYQQTPGQGLQFLFEYFSETQRNKGNFPGRFSGRQFSNSRSEMNVSTLELGDSALYLCASSPSGSSYNEQFFGPGTRLTVL.

This clonotype was counted ten times or more. The chain employs TRBV5-1 and TRBJ2-5; no definite D call. In germline, CDR1 is SGHRS, CDR2 YFSETQ. The V end was cut by 2 bases, the J end by 5 bases, with 4 bases between. This CDR3 has 11 amino acids. This CDR3 reads CASSFDETQYF. Written as DNA, the CDR3 is TGCGCCAGCAGCTTTGACGAGACCCAGTACTTC.

This clonotype was counted at least ten times. This rearrangement joins TRBV20-1 to TRBJ1-1; D uncertain. This CDR3 has 11 amino acids. V was trimmed by 3 bases and J by 1 base, leaving 3 bases between them. From germline, CDR1 is DFQATT and CDR2 SNEGSKA (reference sequence). In DNA form, the CDR3 reads TGCAGTGCTAGCAGGAACACTGAAGCTTTCTTT. Its translation: CSASRNTEAFF.

This clonotype was counted many times. This rearrangement joins TRBV5-1 to TRBJ2-7; no clear D gene. V lost 1 base and J 0 bases, leaving 5 bases between the germline ends. The germline gives CDR1 SGHRS, CDR2 YFSETQ. This CDR3 comprises 13 residues. Here the CDR3 DNA reads TGCGCCAGCAGCTTGACTGTCTCCTACGAGCAGTACTTC. It codes for CASSLTVSYEQYF.

This clonotype came up a few times. This chain uses TRBV28 with TRBJ1-2; D call uncertain. Trimming removed 4 bases from V and 1 base from J, with 7 bases in between. CDR3 length: 13 amino acids. Germline V CDR1 and CDR2: MDHEN, SYDVKM. CDR3 residues: CASSSGNNYGYTF. The CDR3, as DNA: TGTGCCAGCAGTTCCGGTAATAACTATGGCTACACCTTC.

There are many counts of this clonotype. The CDR3 here is CASSYLNEQYF. The DNA of the CDR3 is TGTGCCAGCAGTTATCTGAACGAGCAGTACTTC. The rearrangement joins TRBV12-3 or TRBV12-4 to TRBJ2-7, with no clear D. The V gene lost 4 bases and the J gene lost 5 bases, with 6 bases spanning the gap. This CDR3 has 11 amino acids.

CDR3: CASSFKGTRTNEQFF. The CDR3 region has the DNA TGTGCCAGCAGCTTTAAAGGGACTAGGACAAATGAGCAGTTCTTC. The V call is TRBV7-2, the J call TRBJ2-1; the match to TRBD2 covers 8 bases. The V gene end was trimmed by 3 bases and the J gene end by 7 bases; junction bases not matched to a gene: 8. This CDR3 region has 15 residues. Per germline, CDR1 SGHTA and CDR2 FQGNSA.

This clonotype was seen only a few times. DNA for the CDR3: TGTGCCATCAGTGAGCCGGGGGCGCCGAGCTCCTACAATGAGCAGTTCTTC. This sequence encodes CAISEPGAPSSYNEQFF. The chain has TRBV10-3 and TRBJ2-1; possibly TRBD1 or TRBD2 for D (6 bases each). The V end was cut by 2 bases, the J end by 0 bases, with 14 bases between. The CDR3 runs to 17 residues. CDR1 is ENHRY, CDR2 SYGVKD, per germline.

This clonotype was seen a few times. The chain recombines TRBV20-1 with TRBJ1-1, with D possibly being TRBD1 (5 bases). Per the germline V gene, CDR1 is DFQATT and CDR2 is SNEGSKA (reference sequence). The CDR3 runs 14 residues. Trimming pared 6 bases from V and 3 bases from J, leaving 17 bases between. Written as DNA, the CDR3 is TGCAGTGCACTTGACCAGAGGGGATACACTGAAGCTTTCTTT. It encodes CSALDQRGYTEAFF.

This clonotype has at least ten counts. The chain joins TRBV20-1 to TRBJ2-3, with 13 bases lining up with TRBD2. Germline CDR1 is DFQATT and CDR2 is SNEGSKA (reference sequence). This CDR3 region has 14 residues. The V segment lost 6 bases and the J segment 5 bases; nucleotides outside the gene matches: 5. The CDR3 loop reads CSATSGRAQDTQYF. The CDR3 bases are TGCAGTGCAACTAGCGGGAGGGCCCAAGATACGCAGTATTTT.

The CDR3 reads CASSFWTLTLPEIAPDTQYF. The CDR3 DNA reads as TGTGCCAGCAGTTTTTGGACCCTCACACTTCCGGAGATAGCCCCAGATACGCAGTATTTT. The rearrangement links TRBV12-3 or TRBV12-4 to TRBJ2-3, with unresolved D. Deletions cut 3 bases from V and 4 bases from J, with 29 bases between. This CDR3 has 20 amino acids.

This clonotype has a handful of counts. V and J are TRBV5-1 and TRBJ1-1, with D uncertain. From germline, CDR1 is SGHRS and CDR2 YFSETQ. CDR3 length equals 13 residues. The germline V and J ends were trimmed by 4 bases and 1 base, with 8 bases remaining between them. CDR3 nucleotides: TGCGCCAGCAGCGTTGAAACGAACACTGAAGCTTTCTTT. Translating gives CASSVETNTEAFF.

V and J are TRBV5-1 and TRBJ2-1; 9 nucleotides align to TRBD2. Germline loops: CDR1 SGHRS, CDR2 YFSETQ. CDR3 length: 15 residues. J lost 8 bases, V lost 5 bases, and 11 bases had no gene match. CDR3 bases: TGCGCCAGCAGTAAGTCTCTAGCGGGAAGGGATGAGCAGTTCTTC. Translation: CASSKSLAGRDEQFF.

The chain uses TRBV14 and TRBJ2-7; 7 bases match TRBD1. Germline V gives CDR1 SGHDN, CDR2 FVKESK. The J segment lost 2 bases and the V segment lost 3 bases, leaving 4 bases of the junction unmatched. The CDR3 loop spans 14 amino acids. This chain's CDR3 is CASSQGTEAYEQYF. In nucleotides, the CDR3 is TGTGCCAGCAGCCAGGGGACAGAAGCCTACGAGCAGTACTTC.

This clonotype was found many times. The genes are TRBV5-1 and TRBJ1-1; the D is unclear. The CDR3 runs to 14 residues. Trimming removed 1 base from V and 5 bases from J, with 12 bases in between. The germline CDR1 and CDR2 sequences are SGHRS and YFSETQ. The CDR3 here is CASSLQTADTEAFF. CDR3 bases: TGCGCCAGCAGCTTGCAAACGGCCGATACTGAAGCTTTCTTT.

This clonotype appeared many times. The chain is built from TRBV20-1 and TRBJ2-7; 7 nucleotides line up with TRBD2. The CDR3 totals 13 residues. V dropped 5 bases and J dropped 2; count of bases not matched to a gene: 6. Germline CDR1 is DFQATT and CDR2 is SNEGSKA (reference sequence). The CDR3 spells CSARPGLPYEQYF. CDR3 coding DNA: TGCAGTGCTCGTCCGGGACTACCCTACGAGCAGTACTTC.

The V and J genes are TRBV7-3 and TRBJ1-5; D ambiguous. Germline assignment: CDR1 SGHTA and CDR2 FQGTGA. Between the trimmed V and J ends, which lost 2 bases and 5 bases, there was a span of 7 bases. CDR3 length equals 13 residues. CDR3 bases: TGTGCCAGCAGCTTATACTGGGATCAGCCCCAGCATTTT. Translating gives CASSLYWDQPQHF. The entire variable domain, with the rest obtained from reference TRBV7-3 and TRBJ1-5, is as follows: GAGVSQTPSNKVTEKGKYVELRCDPISGHTALYWYRQSLGQGPEFLIYFQGTGAADDSGLPNDRFFAVRPEGSVSTLKIQRTERGDSAVYLCASSLYWDQPQHFGDGTRLSIL.

This clonotype was detected many times. V usage is TRBV20-1 and J usage is TRBJ2-7; 8 bases line up with TRBD2. Germline-derived CDR1 and CDR2 are DFQATT and SNEGSKA (reference sequence). The CDR3 spans 14 residues. The V gene end was trimmed by 3 bases and the J gene end by 7 bases; junction bases not matched to a gene: 11. In nucleotides, the CDR3 is TGCAGTGCTAGTGGATTAGCGGGAACTCAAGAGCAGTACTTC. Translation gives CSASGLAGTQEQYF.